The sample holds one count of the clone carrying this T cell receptor (beta chain). Its antigen is undetermined. These data originate in a study of cytotoxic CD8 clonotypes in ibrutinib-treated CLL. Study context: Productive templates per sample averaged nearly 260,000; productive rearrangements, about 89,000.

Trimming removed 4 bases from V and 4 bases from J, with 13 bases in between. Germline loops: CDR1 SGHVS, CDR2 FNYEAQ. The CDR3 has 14 residues. General study points: In sustained-remission versus progressing patients, sampling times differed. Rising at ibrutinib response, clonality subsequently fell back toward baseline at progression.

Some clones are missing from TCRdb's copy, which holds only in-frame ones; the method was immunoSEQ multiplex PCR. The sample lists about 85,000 clones, roughly 83% occurring once. The source of this sequence is a human donor with chronic lymphocytic leukemia. The sequenced sample was PBMCs, obtained after 12 months of ibrutinib treatment. The V call is TRBV7-6, the J call TRBJ1-1; D is perhaps TRBD1 (5 bases). The CDR3, as DNA: TGTGCCAGCAGCTCAGAGGCGAGGGGCACTGAAGCTTTCTTT. Translated, it gives CASSSEARGTEAFF.